Listed below are T cell receptor beta chains from one sample, sequenced in a study of shared clonotypes between healthy human individuals. The protocol was immunoSEQ multiplex PCR, while the TCRdb copy is restricted to in-frame clones and leaves out a portion. This sample has over 750,000 clones, with around 96% found just once. The sample taken for sequencing was naive CD8+ T cells sorted from blood. The receptor set was obtained from a young man in good health. CDR3s leave out the opening cysteine and the closing phenylalanine or tryptophan.

CDR3 length	V gene	CDR3 protein
14	TRBV4-1	ASSQDSSIAYNEQF
12	TRBV15	ATSTDRGNQPQH
13	TRBV27	ASSLTGSLPYEQY
13	TRBV5-4	ASSLDRGSYNEQF
13	TRBV27	ASSPRDRAGDTQY
13	TRBV19	ASTSPWGFGEKLF
10	TRBV7-9	ASSPSHNEQF
13	TRBV19	ASSIQHYSNQPQH
14	TRBV7-9	ASSPPQSGLYNEQF
12	TRBV5-6	ASSYAGDLYEQY
11	TRBV29-1	SVGGRSYNEQF
11	TRBV29-1	SVEGELETEAF
15	TRBV11-2	ASSLGFSGSGYNEQF
13	TRBV10-3	AISEIPGSDNEQF
13	TRBV11-2	ASSLEPGIGYEQY
12	TRBV18	ASSPGQSGVPQH
12	TRBV5-4	ASSVHSDLGGYT
13	TRBV14	ASSQWGKVGEKLF
12	TRBV5-6	ASRYRDRVYEQY
11	TRBV29-1	SVELGGPYEQY
11	TRBV9	ASSAAVNYGYT
14	TRBV6-6	ASTDSGTLNTGELF
11	TRBV5-4	ASSSSTYNEQF
12	TRBV18	ASSPRQDSYEQY
13	TRBV27	ASSSIAGAYNEQF
11	TRBV29-1	SVEAPGGYEQY
12	TRBV5-4	ASSGTSGSYEQY
15	TRBV4-3	ASSQGVGQISGNTIY
13	TRBV5-8	ASSLVTTAPGELF
16	TRBV29-1	SVEDRDRGIGASYEQY
11	TRBV2	AILRTGGNEQF
15	TRBV11-2	ASSSYLSTGTNTEAF
9	TRBV7-9	ASSRQDEQY
11	TRBV29-1	SVEEGDSHEQY
12	TRBV4-1	ASSQGSGVYEQF
11	TRBV7-7	ASSMEVGYEQY
10	TRBV7-6	ASSRPTDTQY
11	TRBV25-1	ASSQGLLTEAF
13	TRBV30	AWSEGLAGWDTQY
12	TRBV27	ASSHGTGGTEAF
11	TRBV5-6	ASSPGVPGELF
9	TRBV29-1	SVVTSANQF
12	TRBV27	ASSLALLDNEQF
10	TRBV7-9	ASSLEVYEQY
14	TRBV28	ASSFNRGTYTGELF
12	TRBV18	ASSPGSDLHEQY
13	TRBV5-1	ASSFGQSSYNEQF
13	TRBV11-2	ASSLVRTSYNEQF
15	TRBV29-1	SVEDLTGGASYNEQF
12	TRBV7-7	ASSITSGANEQF
14	TRBV11-2	ASSGTSLPPTDTQY
13	TRBV28	ASSFSGSGANVLT
12	TRBV5-5	ASSSPGGGREQY
12	TRBV5-1	ASSPAGLVYEQY
14	TRBV27	ASSLFYSDRGYGYT
12	TRBV9	ASSPFTGGETQY
13	TRBV19	ASTRNRGPNTEAF